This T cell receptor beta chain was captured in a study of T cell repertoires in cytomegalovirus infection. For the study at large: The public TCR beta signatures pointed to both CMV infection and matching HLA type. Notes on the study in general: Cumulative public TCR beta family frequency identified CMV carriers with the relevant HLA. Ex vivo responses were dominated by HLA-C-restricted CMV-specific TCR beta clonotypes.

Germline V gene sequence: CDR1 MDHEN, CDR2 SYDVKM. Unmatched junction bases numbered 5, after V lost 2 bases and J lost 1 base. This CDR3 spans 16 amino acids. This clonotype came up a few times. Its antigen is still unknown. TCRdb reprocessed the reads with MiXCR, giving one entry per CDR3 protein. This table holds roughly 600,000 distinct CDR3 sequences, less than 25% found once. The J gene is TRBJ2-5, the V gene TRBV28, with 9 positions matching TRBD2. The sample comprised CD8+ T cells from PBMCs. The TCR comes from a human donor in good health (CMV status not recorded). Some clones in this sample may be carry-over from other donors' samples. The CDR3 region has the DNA TGTGCCAGCAGTTTAAGGGCTAGCGGGGCCCAAGAGACCCAGTACTTC. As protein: CASSLRASGAQETQYF.